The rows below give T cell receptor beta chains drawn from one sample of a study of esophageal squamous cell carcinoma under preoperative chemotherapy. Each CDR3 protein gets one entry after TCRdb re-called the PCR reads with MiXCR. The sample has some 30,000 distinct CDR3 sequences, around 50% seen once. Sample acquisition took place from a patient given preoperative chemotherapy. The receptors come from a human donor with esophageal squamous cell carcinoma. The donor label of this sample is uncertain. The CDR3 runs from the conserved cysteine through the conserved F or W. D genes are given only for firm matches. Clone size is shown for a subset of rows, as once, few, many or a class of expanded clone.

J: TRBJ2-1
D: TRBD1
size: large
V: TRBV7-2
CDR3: CASSLLDGQGFPTEQFF
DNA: TGTGCCAGCAGCTTATTGGACGGACAGGGGTTCCCGACTGAGCAGTTCTTC

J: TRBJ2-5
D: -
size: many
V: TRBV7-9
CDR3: CASSLMETQYF
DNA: TGTGCCAGCAGCTTAATGGAGACCCAGTACTTC

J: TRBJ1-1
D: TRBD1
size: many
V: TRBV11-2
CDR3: CASSDPRGIYTEAFF
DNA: TGTGCCAGCAGCGACCCCAGGGGGATATACACTGAAGCTTTCTTT

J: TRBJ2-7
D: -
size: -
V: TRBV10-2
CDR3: CASSDGRGGKNTQYF
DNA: TGCGCCAGCAGTGACGGGCGGGGAGGCAAAAACACGCAGTACTTC

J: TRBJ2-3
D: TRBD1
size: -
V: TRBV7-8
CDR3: CASSRLGAASTGEQFF
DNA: TGTGCCAGCAGCCGCCTAGGGGCTGCGAGCACAGGGGAGCAGTTTTTT

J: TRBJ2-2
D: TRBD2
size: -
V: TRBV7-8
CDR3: CASSLAGGTGEQFF
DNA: TGTGCCAGCAGCTTGGCGGGGGGCACCGGGGAGCAGTTTTTT

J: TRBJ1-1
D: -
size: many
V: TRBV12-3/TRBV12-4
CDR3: CASSFRGGTEAFF
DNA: TGTGCCAGCAGTTTTAGGGGGGGAACTGAAGCTTTCTTT

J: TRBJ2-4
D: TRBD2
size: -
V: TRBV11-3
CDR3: CASSPGLAEQYF
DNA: TGTGCCAGCAGCCCTGGACTAGCGGAGCAGTACTTC

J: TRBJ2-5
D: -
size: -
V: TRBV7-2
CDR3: CASRWLAGGDKETQYF
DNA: TGTGCCAGCAGGTGGCTCGCGGGCGGTGACAAAGAGACCCAGTATTTC

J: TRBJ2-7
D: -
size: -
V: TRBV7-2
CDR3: CGSSPALGAKNTQYF
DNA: TGTGGCAGCAGCCCGGCGCTGGGAGCCAAAAACACGCAGTACTTC

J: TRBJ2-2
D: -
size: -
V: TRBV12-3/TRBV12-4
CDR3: CASTPSVRAETQFF
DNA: TGTGCCAGCACCCCCAGTGTGAGGGCCGAGACGCAGTTTTTT

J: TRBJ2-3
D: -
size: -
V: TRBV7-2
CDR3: CASSLGAEAVSTETQYF
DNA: TGTGCCAGCAGCTTGGGGGCCGAGGCCGTGAGCACAGAGACGCAGTATTTT

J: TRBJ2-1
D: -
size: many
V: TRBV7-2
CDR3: CASSLARREQFF
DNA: TGTGCCAGCAGCTTAGCACGGAGGGAGCAGTTCTTC

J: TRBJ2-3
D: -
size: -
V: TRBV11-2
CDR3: CASRVVRRDTQYF
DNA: TGTGCCAGCAGGGTAGTGCGAAGAGATACGCAGTATTTC

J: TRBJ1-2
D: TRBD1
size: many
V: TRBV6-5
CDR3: CASARTGDGYTF
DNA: TGTGCCAGCGCTCGGACAGGGGATGGCTACACCTTC

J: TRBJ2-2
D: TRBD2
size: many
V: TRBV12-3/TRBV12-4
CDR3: CASSSLSGVNTGELFF
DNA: TGTGCCAGCAGTTCCCTCAGCGGGGTGAACACCGGGGAGCTGTTTTTT

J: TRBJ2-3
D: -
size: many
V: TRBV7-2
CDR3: CASSFPTDTQYF
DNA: TGTGCCAGCAGCTTCCCCACAGATACGCAGTATTTT

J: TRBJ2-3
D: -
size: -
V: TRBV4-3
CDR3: CASSQDLAQVVDTQYF
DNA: TGCGCCAGCAGCCAAGATCTCGCCCAAGTGGTCGATACGCAGTATTTT

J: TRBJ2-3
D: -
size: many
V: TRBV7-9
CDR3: CASSLGGASSTDTQYF
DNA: TGTGCCAGCAGCTTAGGGGGAGCGTCTAGCACAGATACGCAGTATTTT

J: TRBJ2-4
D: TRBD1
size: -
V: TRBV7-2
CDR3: CASSSTGAIDTQYF
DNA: TGTGCCAGCAGCTCGACAGGGGCCATAGACACCCAGTACTTC

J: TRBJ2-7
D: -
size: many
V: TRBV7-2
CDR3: CASSFRTASYEQYF
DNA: TGTGCCAGCAGCTTCAGGACAGCCTCCTACGAGCAGTACTTC

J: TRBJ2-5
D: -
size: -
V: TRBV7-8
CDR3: CVRSLVTETQYF
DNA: TGTGTCAGGAGCCTAGTAACAGAGACCCAGTACTTC

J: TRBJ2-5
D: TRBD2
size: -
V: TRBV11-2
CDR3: CASGVGAGGVQETQYF
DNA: TGTGCCAGCGGCGTAGGAGCGGGGGGTGTCCAAGAGACGCAGTATTTC

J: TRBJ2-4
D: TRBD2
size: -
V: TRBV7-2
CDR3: CGRGSGGGAKDTQYF
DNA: TGTGGCCGCGGCTCGGGGGGGGGAGCCAAAGATACTCAGTACTTC

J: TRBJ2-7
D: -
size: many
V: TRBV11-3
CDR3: CASSLGQRKKIEQYF
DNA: TGTGCCAGCAGCTTAGGACAGCGCAAAAAAATCGAGCAGTACTTC

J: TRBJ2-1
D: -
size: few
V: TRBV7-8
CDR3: CASTSQGNEQFF
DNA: TGTGCCAGCACCTCCCAGGGTAATGAGCAGTTCTTC

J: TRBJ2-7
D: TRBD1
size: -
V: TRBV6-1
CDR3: CASREGQGAREQYF
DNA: TGTGCCAGCAGAGAGGGACAGGGGGCAAGAGAGCAGTACTTC

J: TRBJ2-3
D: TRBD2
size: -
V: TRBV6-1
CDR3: CASSVSSGCGTDTQYF
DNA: TGTGCCAGCAGTGTCTCTAGCGGGTGCGGCACAGATACGCAGTATTTT

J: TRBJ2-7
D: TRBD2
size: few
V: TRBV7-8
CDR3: CASSLEGLALGEQYF
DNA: TGTGCCAGCAGCTTAGAGGGACTAGCCCTCGGCGAGCAGTACTTC

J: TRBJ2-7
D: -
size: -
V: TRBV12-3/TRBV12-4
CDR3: CASRATGVGATNTQYF
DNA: TGTGCCAGCCGTGCCACGGGGGTGGGGGCCACAAACACGCAGTACTTC

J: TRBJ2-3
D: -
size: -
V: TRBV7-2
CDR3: CASSSATPNTDTQYF
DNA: TGTGCCAGCAGCTCGGCGACTCCGAACACCGATACGCAGTATTTT

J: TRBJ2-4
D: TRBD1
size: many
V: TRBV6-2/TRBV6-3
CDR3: CASSYGGQGSPYGKNIQYF
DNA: TGTGCCAGCAGTTACGGGGGACAGGGGTCTCCGTATGGCAAAAACATTCAGTACTTC

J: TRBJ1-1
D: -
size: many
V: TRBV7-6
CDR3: CASSLAGTTEAFF
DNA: TGTGCCAGCAGCTTAGCCGGGACAACTGAAGCTTTCTTT

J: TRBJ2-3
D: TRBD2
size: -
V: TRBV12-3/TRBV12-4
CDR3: CAGSGGGGPETQYF
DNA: TGTGCGGGCAGCGGGGGCGGGGGCCCAGAGACGCAGTATTTC

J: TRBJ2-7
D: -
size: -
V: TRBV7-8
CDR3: CASSNPGVGASDTQYF
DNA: TGTGCCAGCAGCAACCCGGGGGTGGGGGCCAGTGATACGCAGTACTTC

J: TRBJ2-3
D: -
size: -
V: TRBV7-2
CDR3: CASSVGRGVGGLDTQYF
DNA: TGTGCCAGCAGCGTGGGTCGCGGCGTAGGTGGGTTAGATACGCAGTACTTT

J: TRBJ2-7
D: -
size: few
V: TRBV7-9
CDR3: CASSPSLGEDYEQYF
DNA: TGTGCCAGCAGCCCAAGTCTAGGGGAAGACTACGAGCAGTACTTC

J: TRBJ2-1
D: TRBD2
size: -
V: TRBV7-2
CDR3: CASSSPPMLAGEDEQFF
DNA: TGTGCCAGCAGCTCACCCCCCATGCTAGCGGGAGAAGACGAGCAGTTCTTC

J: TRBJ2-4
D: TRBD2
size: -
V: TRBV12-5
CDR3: CASGTGGGAKNTQYF
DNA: TGTGCCAGCGGAACGGGGGGGGGCGCCAAAAATACGCAGTACTTC

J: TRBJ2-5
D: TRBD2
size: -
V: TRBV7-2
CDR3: CASSSGRGAPGETQSF
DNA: TGTGCCAGCAGCTCTGGGCGGGGGGCCCCGGGCGAGACCCAGTCCTTC

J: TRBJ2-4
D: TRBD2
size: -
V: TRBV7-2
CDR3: CAGSGGCAKDIQYF
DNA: TGTGCGGGCAGCGGGGGGTGCGCCAAAGACATTCAGTACTTC

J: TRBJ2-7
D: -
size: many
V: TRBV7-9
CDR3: CASSRGTSSYEQYF
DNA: TGTGCCAGCAGCCGCGGGACATCTTCCTACGAGCAGTACTTC

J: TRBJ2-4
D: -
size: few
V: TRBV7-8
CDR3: CASSNLGRGPGDMQYF
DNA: TGTGCCAGCAGCAACCTGGGGCGGGGGCCCGGAGACATGCAGTACTTT

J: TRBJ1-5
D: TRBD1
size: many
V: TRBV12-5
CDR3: CASGLGDRGNQPQHF
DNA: TGTGCTAGTGGTTTGGGGGACAGAGGCAATCAGCCCCAGCATTTT

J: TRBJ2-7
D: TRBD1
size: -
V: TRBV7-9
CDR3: CASSYRDRESYEQYF
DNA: TGTGCCAGCAGCTACCGGGACAGGGAGAGTTACGAGCAGTACTTC

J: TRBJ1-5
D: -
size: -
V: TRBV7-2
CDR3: CASSFFGGRGGSNQPQHF
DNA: TGTGCCAGCAGCTTTTTTGGGGGGCGCGGGGGTAGCAATCAGCCCCAGCATTTT

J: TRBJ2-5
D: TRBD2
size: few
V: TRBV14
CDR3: CASSQERRSGGRTQYF
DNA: TGTGCCAGCAGCCAAGAGAGGAGGAGCGGGGGAAGGACCCAGTACTTC

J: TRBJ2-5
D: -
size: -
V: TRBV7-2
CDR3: CAGSLWGRDQDTQYF
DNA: TGTGCCGGCAGCTTATGGGGCCGGGACCAGGATACCCAGTATTTC

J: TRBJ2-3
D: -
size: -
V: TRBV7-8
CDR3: CASSNLGGGPGDMQYF
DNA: TGTGCCAGCAGCAACTTAGGGGGGGGGCCCGGTGATATGCAGTATTTT

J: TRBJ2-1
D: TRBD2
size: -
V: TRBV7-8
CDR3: CASSLFLAGGKYNEQFF
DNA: TGTGCCAGCAGCTTATTCCTAGCGGGGGGGAAGTACAATGAGCAGTTCTTC

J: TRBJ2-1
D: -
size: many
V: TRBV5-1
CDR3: CASSSLRSPEQFF
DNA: TGCGCCAGCAGCTCCCTCAGGAGTCCTGAGCAGTTCTTC

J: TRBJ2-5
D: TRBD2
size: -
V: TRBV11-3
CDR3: CASGGAGGRVTDTQYF
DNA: TGTGCCAGCGGCGGAGCGGGGGGCCGTGTCACAGATACGCAGTACTTC

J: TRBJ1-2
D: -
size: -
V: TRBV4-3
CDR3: CASSPQAGPYGYTF
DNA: TGCGCCAGCAGCCCTCAAGCGGGGCCCTATGGCTACACCTTC

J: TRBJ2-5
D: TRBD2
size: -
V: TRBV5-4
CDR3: CASSYQTSPAEQYF
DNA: TGTGCCAGCAGCTACCAGACTAGCCCGGCTGAGCAGTACTTC

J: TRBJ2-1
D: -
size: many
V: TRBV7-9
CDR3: CASSLEDFDNEQFF
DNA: TGTGCCAGCAGCTTGGAGGATTTCGACAATGAGCAGTTCTTC